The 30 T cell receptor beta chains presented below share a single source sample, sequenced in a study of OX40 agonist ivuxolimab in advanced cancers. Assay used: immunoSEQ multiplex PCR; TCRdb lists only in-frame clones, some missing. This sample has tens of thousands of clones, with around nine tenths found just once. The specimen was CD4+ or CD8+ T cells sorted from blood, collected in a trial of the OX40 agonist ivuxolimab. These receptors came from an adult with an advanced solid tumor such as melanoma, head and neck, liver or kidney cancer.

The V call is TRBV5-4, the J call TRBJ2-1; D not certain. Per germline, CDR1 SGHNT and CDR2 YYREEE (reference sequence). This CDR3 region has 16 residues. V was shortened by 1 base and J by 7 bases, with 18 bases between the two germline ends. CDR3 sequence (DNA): TGTGCCAGCAGCTTGTTTAGCCTCTTAGGGTTTAATGAGCAGTTCTTC. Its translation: CASSLFSLLGFNEQFF.

This chain's CDR3 is CASSIEAGPRSGANVLTF. DNA of the CDR3: TGTGCCAGTAGTATAGAAGCAGGGCCGCGCTCTGGGGCCAACGTCCTGACTTTC. The chain recombines TRBV19 with TRBJ2-6; a weak D match, TRBD1 (5 bases). The germline V gene has CDR1 LNHDA and CDR2 SQIVND (reference sequence). Deletions cut 0 bases from V and 0 bases from J, with 12 bases between. This CDR3 is built from 18 residues.

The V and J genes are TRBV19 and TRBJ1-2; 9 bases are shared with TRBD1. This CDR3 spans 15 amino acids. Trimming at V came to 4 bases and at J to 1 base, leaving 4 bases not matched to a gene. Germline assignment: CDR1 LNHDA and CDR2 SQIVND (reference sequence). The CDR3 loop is CASSTGQGNNYGYTF. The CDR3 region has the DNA TGTGCCAGTAGTACGGGACAGGGTAATAACTATGGCTACACCTTC.

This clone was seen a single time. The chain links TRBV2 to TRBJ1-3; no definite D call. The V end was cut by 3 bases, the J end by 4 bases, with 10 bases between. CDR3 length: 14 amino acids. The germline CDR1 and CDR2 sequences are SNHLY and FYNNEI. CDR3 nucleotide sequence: TGTGCCAGCAGTGATCGGGGAGGGGGAAACACCATATATTTT. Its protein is CASSDRGGGNTIYF.

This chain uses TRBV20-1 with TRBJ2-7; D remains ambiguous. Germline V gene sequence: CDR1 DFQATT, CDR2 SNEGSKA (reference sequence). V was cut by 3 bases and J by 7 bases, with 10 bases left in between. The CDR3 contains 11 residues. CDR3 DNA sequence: TGCAGTGCTAGGTTGGGTTGGGAGCAGTACTTC. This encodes CSARLGWEQYF.

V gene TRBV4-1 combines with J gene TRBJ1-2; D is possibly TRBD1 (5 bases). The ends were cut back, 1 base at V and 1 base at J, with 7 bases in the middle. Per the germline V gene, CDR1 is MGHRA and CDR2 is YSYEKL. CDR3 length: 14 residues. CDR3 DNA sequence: TGCGCCAGCAGCCAAGTGGGGGATAACTATGGCTACACCTTC. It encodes CASSQVGDNYGYTF.

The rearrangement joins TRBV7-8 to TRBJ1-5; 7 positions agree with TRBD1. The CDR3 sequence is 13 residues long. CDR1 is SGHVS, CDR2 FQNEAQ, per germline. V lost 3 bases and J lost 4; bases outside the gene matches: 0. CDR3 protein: CASSLTGNQPQHF. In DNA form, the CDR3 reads TGTGCCAGCAGCTTGACAGGGAATCAGCCCCAGCATTTT.

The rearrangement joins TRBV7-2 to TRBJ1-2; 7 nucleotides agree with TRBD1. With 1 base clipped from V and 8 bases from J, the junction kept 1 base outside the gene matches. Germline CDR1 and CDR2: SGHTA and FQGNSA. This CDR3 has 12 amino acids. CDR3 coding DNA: TGTGCCAGCAGCTTAGTGGACAGGGGCTACACCTTC. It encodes CASSLVDRGYTF.

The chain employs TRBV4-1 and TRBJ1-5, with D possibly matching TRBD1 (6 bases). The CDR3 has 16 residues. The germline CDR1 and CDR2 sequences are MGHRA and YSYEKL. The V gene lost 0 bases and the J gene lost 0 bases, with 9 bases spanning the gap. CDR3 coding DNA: TGCGCCAGCAGCCAAGATGGGGGCCTTAGCAATCAGCCCCAGCATTTT. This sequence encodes CASSQDGGLSNQPQHF.

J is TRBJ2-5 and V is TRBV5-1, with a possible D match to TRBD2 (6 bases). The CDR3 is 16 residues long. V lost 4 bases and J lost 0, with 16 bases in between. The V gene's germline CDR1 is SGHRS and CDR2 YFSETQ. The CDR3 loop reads CASSPETRSNQETQYF. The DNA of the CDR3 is TGCGCCAGCAGCCCGGAGACTAGATCCAACCAAGAGACCCAGTACTTC.

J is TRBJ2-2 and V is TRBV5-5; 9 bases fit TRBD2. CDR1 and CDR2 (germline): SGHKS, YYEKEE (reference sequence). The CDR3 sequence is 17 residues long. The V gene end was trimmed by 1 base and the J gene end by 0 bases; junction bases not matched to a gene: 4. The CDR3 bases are TGTGCCAGCAGCTTGTACAGCGGGGGGACGAACACCGGGGAGCTGTTTTTT. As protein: CASSLYSGGTNTGELFF.

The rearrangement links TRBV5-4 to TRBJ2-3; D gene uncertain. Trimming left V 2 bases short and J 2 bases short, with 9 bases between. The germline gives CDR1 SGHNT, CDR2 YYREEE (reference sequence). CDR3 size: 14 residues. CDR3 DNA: TGTGCCAGCAGCTTAGAGACATACACAGATACGCAGTATTTT. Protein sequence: CASSLETYTDTQYF. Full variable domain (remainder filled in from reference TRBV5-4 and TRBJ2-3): ETGVTQSPTHLIKTRGQQVTLRCSSQSGHNTVSWYQQALGQGPQFIFQYYREEENGRGNFPPRFSGLQFPNYSSELNVNALELDDSALYLCASSLETYTDTQYFGPGTRLTVL.

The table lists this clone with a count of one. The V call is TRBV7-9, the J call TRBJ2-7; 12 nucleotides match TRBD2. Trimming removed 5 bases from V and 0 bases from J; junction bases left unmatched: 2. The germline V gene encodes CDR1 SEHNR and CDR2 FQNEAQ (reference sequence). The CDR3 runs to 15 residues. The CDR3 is CASSRGLAGSYEQYF. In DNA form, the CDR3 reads TGTGCCAGCAGCAGGGGACTAGCGGGCTCCTACGAGCAGTACTTC. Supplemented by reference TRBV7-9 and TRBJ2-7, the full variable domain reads DTGVSQNPRHKITKRGQNVTFRCDPISEHNRLYWYRQTLGQGPEFLTYFQNEAQLEKSRLLSDRFSAERPKGSFSTLEIQRTEQGDSAMYLCASSRGLAGSYEQYFGPGTRLTVT.

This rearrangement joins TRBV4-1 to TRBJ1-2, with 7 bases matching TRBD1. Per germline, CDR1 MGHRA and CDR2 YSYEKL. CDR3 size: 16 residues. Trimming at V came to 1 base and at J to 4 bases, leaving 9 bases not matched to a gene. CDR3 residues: CASSQGGVTGAYGYTF. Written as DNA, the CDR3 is TGCGCCAGCAGCCAAGGGGGGGTAACAGGGGCCTATGGCTACACCTTC.

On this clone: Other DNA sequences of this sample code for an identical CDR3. The CDR3 DNA is TGTGCCAGCTCACCACCAGGGGGCGGGGGGAGAAACGAGCAGTACTTC. Protein: CASSPPGGGGRNEQYF. J is TRBJ2-7 and V is TRBV18, with TRBD2 as a possible D gene (8 bases). The CDR3 is 16 amino acids. The V gene's germline CDR1 is KGHSH and CDR2 LQKENI. The germline V and J ends were trimmed by 0 bases and 5 bases, with 17 bases remaining between them.

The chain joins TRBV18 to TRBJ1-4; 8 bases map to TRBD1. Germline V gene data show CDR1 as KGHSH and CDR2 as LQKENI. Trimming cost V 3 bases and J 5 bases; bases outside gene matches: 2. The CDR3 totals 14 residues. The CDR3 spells CASSPGQGNEKLFF. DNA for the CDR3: TGTGCCAGCTCACCCGGACAGGGCAATGAAAAACTGTTTTTT.

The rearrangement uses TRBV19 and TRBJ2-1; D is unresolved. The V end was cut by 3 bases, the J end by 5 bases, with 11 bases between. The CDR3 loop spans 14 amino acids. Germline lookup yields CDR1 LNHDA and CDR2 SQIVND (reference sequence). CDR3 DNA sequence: TGTGCCAGTAGTATTGTGTCGAGGCACAATGAGCAGTTCTTC. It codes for CASSIVSRHNEQFF.

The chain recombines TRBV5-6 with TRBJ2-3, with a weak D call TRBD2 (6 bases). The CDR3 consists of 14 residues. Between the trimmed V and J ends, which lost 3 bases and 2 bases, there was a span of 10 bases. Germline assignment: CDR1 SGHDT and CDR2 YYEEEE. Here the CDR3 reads CASSSSGVTDTQYF. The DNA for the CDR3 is TGTGCCAGCAGCTCATCGGGGGTCACAGATACGCAGTATTTT.

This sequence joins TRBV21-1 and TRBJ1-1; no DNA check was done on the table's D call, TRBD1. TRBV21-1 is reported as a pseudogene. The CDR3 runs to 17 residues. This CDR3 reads CASSKGLIRGRNTEAFF. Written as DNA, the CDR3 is TGTGCCAGCAGCAAAGGTCTTATCAGGGGGCGAAACACTGAAGCTTTCTTT.

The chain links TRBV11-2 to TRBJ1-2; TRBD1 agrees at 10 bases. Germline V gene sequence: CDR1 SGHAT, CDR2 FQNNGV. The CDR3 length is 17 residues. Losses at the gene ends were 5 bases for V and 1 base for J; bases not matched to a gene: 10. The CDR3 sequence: CASSRIPGQGLNYGYTF. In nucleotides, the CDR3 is TGTGCCAGCAGCAGGATACCGGGACAGGGGCTTAACTATGGCTACACCTTC.

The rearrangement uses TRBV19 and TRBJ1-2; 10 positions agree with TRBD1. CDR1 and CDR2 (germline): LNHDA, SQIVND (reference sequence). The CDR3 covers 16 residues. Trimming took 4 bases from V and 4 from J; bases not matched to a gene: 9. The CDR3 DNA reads TGTGCCAGTAGTACCCGGGACAGGGGAGGCCGCTATGGCTACACCTTC. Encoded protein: CASSTRDRGGRYGYTF. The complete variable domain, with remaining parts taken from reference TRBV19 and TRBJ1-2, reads DGGITQSPKYLFRKEGQNVTLSCEQNLNHDAMYWYRQDPGQGLRLIYYSQIVNDFQKGDIAEGYSVSREKKESFPLTVTSAQKNPTAFYLCASSTRDRGGRYGYTFGSGTRLTVV.

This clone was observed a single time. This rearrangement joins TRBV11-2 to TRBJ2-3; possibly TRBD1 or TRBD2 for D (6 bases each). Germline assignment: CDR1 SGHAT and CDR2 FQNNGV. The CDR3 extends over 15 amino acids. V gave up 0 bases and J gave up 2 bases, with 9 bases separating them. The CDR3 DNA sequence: TGTGCCAGCAGCTTAGAACGGGGGCACACAGATACGCAGTATTTT. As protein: CASSLERGHTDTQYF.

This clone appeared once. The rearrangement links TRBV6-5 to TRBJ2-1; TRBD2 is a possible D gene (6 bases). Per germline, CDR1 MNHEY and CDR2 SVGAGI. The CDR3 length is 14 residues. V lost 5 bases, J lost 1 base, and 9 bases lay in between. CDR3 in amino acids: CASSTGTSYNEQFF. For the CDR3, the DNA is TGTGCCAGCAGTACCGGGACTTCCTACAATGAGCAGTTCTTC.

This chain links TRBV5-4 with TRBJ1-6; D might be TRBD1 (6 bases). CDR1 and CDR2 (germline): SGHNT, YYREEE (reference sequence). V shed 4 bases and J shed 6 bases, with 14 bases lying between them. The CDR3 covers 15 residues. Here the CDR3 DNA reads TGTGCCAGCAGCCTGCCGGGGGCGGGTAATTCACCCCTCCACTTT. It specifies CASSLPGAGNSPLHF.

The CDR3, as DNA: TGTGCCAGTAGTATGGGCGGGGGGCCCACAGATACGCAGTATTTT. Translating it yields CASSMGGGPTDTQYF. This chain links TRBV19 with TRBJ2-3; TRBD2 agrees at 8 bases. Germline V CDR1 and CDR2: LNHDA, SQIVND (reference sequence). V trimming: 3 bases; J trimming: 2 bases; junction bases outside the gene matches: 4. The CDR3 sequence is 15 residues long.

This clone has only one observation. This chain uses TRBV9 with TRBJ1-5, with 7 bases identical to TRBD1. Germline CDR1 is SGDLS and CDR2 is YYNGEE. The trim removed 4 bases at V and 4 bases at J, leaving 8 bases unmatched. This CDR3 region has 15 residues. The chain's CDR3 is CASSSTQGINQPQHF. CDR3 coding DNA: TGTGCCAGCAGCTCAACACAGGGGATAAATCAGCCCCAGCATTTT.

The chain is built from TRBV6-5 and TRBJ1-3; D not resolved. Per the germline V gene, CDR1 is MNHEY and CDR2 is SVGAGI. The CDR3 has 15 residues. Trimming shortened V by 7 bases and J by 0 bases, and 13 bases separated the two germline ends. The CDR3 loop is CASTPPGNSGNTIYF. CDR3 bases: TGTGCCAGCACACCTCCAGGAAACTCTGGAAACACCATATATTTT.

CDR3 bases: TGTGCCAGCTCACCCGCTCACGTGGGGGGCAATGGCTACACCTTC. Its translation: CASSPAHVGGNGYTF. The chain couples TRBV18 to TRBJ1-2; a weak D match, TRBD1 (6 bases). CDR3 length equals 15 residues. Germline V gene sequence: CDR1 KGHSH, CDR2 LQKENI. V dropped 3 bases and J dropped 6 bases, with 17 bases sitting between them. The complete variable domain, with remaining parts taken from reference TRBV18 and TRBJ1-2, reads NAGVMQNPRHLVRRRGQEARLRCSPMKGHSHVYWYRQLPEEGLKFMVYLQKENIIDESGMPKERFSAEFPKEGPSILRIQQVVRGDSAAYFCASSPAHVGGNGYTFGSGTRLTVV.

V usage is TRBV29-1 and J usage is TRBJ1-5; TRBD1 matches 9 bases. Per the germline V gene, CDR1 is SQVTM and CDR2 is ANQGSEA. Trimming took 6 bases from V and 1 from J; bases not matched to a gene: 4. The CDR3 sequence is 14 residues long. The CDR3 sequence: CSVGTGMSNQPQHF. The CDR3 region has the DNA TGCAGCGTGGGGACAGGGATGAGCAATCAGCCCCAGCATTTT.

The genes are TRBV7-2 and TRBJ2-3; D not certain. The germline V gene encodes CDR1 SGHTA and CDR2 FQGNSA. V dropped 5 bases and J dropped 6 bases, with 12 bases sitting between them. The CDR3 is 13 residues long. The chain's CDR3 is CASSPLAPDTQYF. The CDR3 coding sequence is TGTGCCAGCAGCCCCCTGGCACCCGATACGCAGTATTTT.